The sequence of this TCR beta chain was determined in a study of Ad26.COV2.S vaccination and SARS-CoV-2 variants. At the level of the study: Donor had been placed in the Ad26.COV2.S arm of the COV1001 trial. Ad26.COV2.S, an intramuscular injection, was given once or twice 56 days apart.

Specified treatment: roughly 20 received Ad26.COV2.S at low or high dose, single or two shots; several received placebo; per-sample allocation not given. Day 63 following the first vaccine or placebo injection was when the samples were taken. Vaccine was an Ad26 vector expressing Wuhan-strain SARS-CoV-2 spike. Here immunoSEQ multiplex PCR was the method, and the copy in TCRdb shows in-frame clones only, minus some. The table shows 510,000 or so clones, with approximately 88% occurring only once. The V and J ends lost 3 bases and 3 bases respectively, with 15 bases between them. Germline assignment: CDR1 MNHEY and CDR2 SMNVEV (reference sequence). This CDR3 is built from 16 residues.

The material was peripheral blood, obtained in a trial of Ad26.COV2.S vaccine versus placebo. The TCR sequence derives from a person between 18 and 65 years old who received the Ad26.COV2.S COVID-19 vaccine or a placebo. V is TRBV27 and J is TRBJ1-5; D unclear. The CDR3 sequence is CASSLQQMKINQPQHF. The CDR3 bases are TGTGCCAGCAGTTTGCAACAGATGAAGATCAATCAGCCCCAGCATTTT.